This T cell receptor beta chain stems from a study of cytomegalovirus exposure and HLA in healthy donors. As regards this clone: In the same sample, other DNA sequences code for this CDR3.

Use of 60 Vbeta and 13 Jbeta primers characterized the PCR. TCRdb's table, derived via immunoSEQ multiplex PCR, lists solely in-frame clones and lacks some. The sample lists about 160,000 clones, roughly 84% occurring once. Germline loops: CDR1 MNHEY, CDR2 SMNVEV (reference sequence). With V trimmed by 5 bases and J by 4 bases, 5 bases remained unmatched. The CDR3 has 15 residues. J is TRBJ2-5 and V is TRBV27, with 12 positions matching TRBD2. The sequence came from a boy aged 2 to 9 in good health and CMV-seronegative. The specimen sequenced was PBMCs. CDR3 residues: CASSPLAGGPETQYF. Here the CDR3 DNA reads TGTGCCAGCAGTCCTCTAGCGGGAGGGCCAGAGACCCAGTACTTC.